This passage covers 17 T cell receptor beta chains from one sample sequenced in a study of a mutant IDH1 vaccine in newly diagnosed glioma. Only in-frame clones appear in the TCRdb table, and some are missing; sequencing was by immunoSEQ multiplex PCR. The sample lists approximately 36,000 clones, more than 90% occurring once. Regarding time point: baseline, week 1 (first vaccination visit). As for treatment: pre-vaccination baseline after standard-of-care therapy. Material: PBMCs, obtained from a glioma patient treated with radiotherapy, temozolomide or both. Every receptor here comes from a man aged 18 to 29 with glioma.

The chain uses TRBV21-1 and TRBJ1-5; the table's D call, TRBD1, has no DNA check behind it. TRBV21-1 is reported as a pseudogene. The CDR3 runs to 16 residues. In DNA, the CDR3 is TGTGCCAGCAGCCCCCAAAGGGAGGGACAGGGCCAGCCCCAGCATTTT. Its translation: CASSPQREGQGQPQHF.

The chain joins TRBV7-2 to TRBJ2-7; D remains ambiguous. V lost 5 bases to trimming and J lost 0 bases, with 14 bases between them. The CDR3 loop spans 15 amino acids. Germline V gene lookup returns CDR1 SGHTA and CDR2 FQGNSA. The CDR3 bases are TGTGCCAGCAGCAGTTTTGCGGAGAGCTCCTACGAGCAGTACTTC. Translated, it gives CASSSFAESSYEQYF.

The chain links TRBV5-1 to TRBJ1-4; D not resolved. This CDR3 is 14 amino acids long. Germline CDR1 reads SGHRS; CDR2 reads YFSETQ. Trimming took off 4 bases at V and 7 bases at J, with 14 bases between the two ends. CDR3 nucleotide sequence: TGCGCCAGCAGCCAGGCGGGCATAGGTGAAAAACTGTTTTTT. It yields the protein CASSQAGIGEKLFF.

This chain links TRBV7-8 with TRBJ2-7; D unclear. CDR3 size: 14 residues. Looked up from germline, CDR1 is SGHVS and CDR2 is FQNEAQ. The ends were cut back, 2 bases at V and 3 bases at J, with 11 bases in the middle. As DNA, the CDR3 is TGTGCCAGCAGCTTAAGCTCTGGCGTCTACGAGCAGTACTTC. Amino acid sequence: CASSLSSGVYEQYF.

The J gene is TRBJ1-1, the V gene TRBV5-4; D is possibly TRBD1 (5 bases). The CDR3 extends over 15 amino acids. Germline values: CDR1 SGHNT, CDR2 YYREEE (reference sequence). Between the trimmed V and J ends, which lost 4 bases and 2 bases, there was a span of 15 bases. The CDR3 region has the DNA TGTGCCAGCAGCCCGCCCGGGGGAATCAACACTGAAGCTTTCTTT. The encoded protein is CASSPPGGINTEAFF.

The rearrangement uses TRBV6-6 and TRBJ2-2; D is perhaps TRBD1 (6 bases). This CDR3 is built from 14 residues. V was trimmed by 7 bases and J by 0 bases, leaving 9 bases between them. CDR1 and CDR2 (germline): MNHNY, SVGAGI (reference sequence). This chain's CDR3 is CASIGGSNTGELFF. CDR3 sequence (DNA): TGTGCCAGCATTGGGGGCTCGAACACCGGGGAGCTGTTTTTT.

The chain links TRBV2 to TRBJ2-5, with 10 bases identical to TRBD2. With 8 bases clipped from V and 1 base from J, the junction kept 4 bases outside the gene matches. Germline lookup yields CDR1 SNHLY and CDR2 FYNNEI. The CDR3 is 14 residues long. This chain's CDR3 is CASGLAGAQETQYF. Written as DNA, the CDR3 is TGTGCCAGCGGCCTAGCGGGAGCCCAAGAGACCCAGTACTTC.

V usage is TRBV29-1 and J usage is TRBJ2-3; no firm D call. Germline V lookup: CDR1 SQVTM, CDR2 ANQGSEA. CDR3 length: 17 residues. Trimming cost V 0 bases and J 0 bases, with 16 bases left between them. CDR3 in DNA: TGCAGCGTTGAAGATTGGGGTGCCGGACCCAGCACAGATACGCAGTATTTT. It is translated as CSVEDWGAGPSTDTQYF.

The chain employs TRBV20-1 and TRBJ2-5; the D is unclear. From germline, CDR1 is DFQATT and CDR2 SNEGSKA (reference sequence). Trimming took off 4 bases at V and 5 bases at J, with 8 bases between the two ends. The CDR3 is made up of 11 amino acids. CDR3 protein: CSATPWETQYF. For the CDR3, the DNA is TGCAGTGCTACCCCCTGGGAGACCCAGTACTTC.

The genes are TRBV25-1 and TRBJ2-5, with 10 bases identical to TRBD2. The CDR3 length is 16 residues. V lost 2 bases to trimming and J lost 1 base; unmatched junction nucleotides: 4. CDR1 is MGHDK, CDR2 SYGVNS, per germline. In DNA form, the CDR3 reads TGTGCCAGCAGTGAACTAGCGGGAGAAGGCCAAGAGACCCAGTACTTC. Translation gives CASSELAGEGQETQYF.

The chain links TRBV4-1 to TRBJ2-6, with TRBD1 matching 8 bases. Germline V gene data show CDR1 as MGHRA and CDR2 as YSYEKL. This CDR3 comprises 15 residues. The V gene end was trimmed by 4 bases and the J gene end by 1 base; junction bases not matched to a gene: 0. CDR3 bases: TGCGCCAGCAGCCGGACAGGGTCTGGGGCCAACGTCCTGACTTTC. This sequence encodes CASSRTGSGANVLTF.

This clone was recorded once. The chain carries TRBV25-1 and TRBJ1-1, with TRBD1 as a possible D gene (6 bases). The V end was cut by 2 bases, the J end by 4 bases, with 8 bases between. The CDR3 spans 13 residues. In germline, CDR1 is MGHDK, CDR2 SYGVNS. The CDR3 region has the DNA TGTGCCAGCAGTGAACGGGGGCTCACTGAAGCTTTCTTT. As protein: CASSERGLTEAFF. Filled out from reference TRBV25-1 and TRBJ1-1, the complete variable domain reads EADIYQTPRYLVIGTGKKITLECSQTMGHDKMYWYQQDPGMELHLIHYSYGVNSTEKGDLSSESTVSRIRTEHFPLTLESARPSHTSQYLCASSERGLTEAFFGQGTRLTVV.

The chain combines TRBV5-1 with TRBJ2-5, with D hard to call. The V end was cut by 0 bases, the J end by 3 bases, with 6 bases between. Per germline, CDR1 SGHRS and CDR2 YFSETQ. This CDR3 region has 13 residues. The CDR3 region is CASSLGPEETQYF. The DNA of the CDR3 is TGCGCCAGCAGCTTGGGACCGGAAGAGACCCAGTACTTC.

The chain has TRBV4-1 and TRBJ1-2; D is unresolved. Trimming took 0 bases from V and 6 from J, leaving 2 bases between them. CDR3 length: 11 amino acids. Germline CDR1 is MGHRA and CDR2 is YSYEKL. The chain's CDR3 is CASSQDDGYTF. The CDR3 DNA sequence: TGCGCCAGCAGCCAAGACGATGGCTACACCTTC.

The CDR3 sequence: CASSLGQFSGNTIYF. In DNA, the CDR3 is TGTGCCAGCAGCTTAGGACAGTTCTCTGGAAACACCATATATTTT. This rearrangement joins TRBV7-2 to TRBJ1-3; TRBD1 might be the D (5 bases). The CDR3 loop spans 15 amino acids. The germline CDR1 and CDR2 sequences are SGHTA and FQGNSA. The V and J ends lost 1 base and 0 bases respectively, with 7 bases between them.

The chain has TRBV6-6 and TRBJ1-5; perhaps TRBD1 as D (5 bases). The CDR3 runs to 16 residues. CDR1 is MNHNY and CDR2 is SVGAGI in the germline V gene (reference sequence). With 6 bases removed from V and 3 bases from J, the gap between germline ends came to 18 bases. The CDR3 DNA is TGTGCCAGCAGAGAGACGGTGGTGGGGGTCAATCAGCCCCAGCATTTT. Translating gives CASRETVVGVNQPQHF.

The rearrangement joins TRBV15 to TRBJ1-1, with 9 bases fitting TRBD1. Germline lookup yields CDR1 LNHNV and CDR2 YYDKDF (reference sequence). The CDR3 is made up of 14 amino acids. With V trimmed by 1 base and J by 10 bases, 7 bases remained unmatched. CDR3 protein: CATSRVGTGSAAFF. The CDR3 coding sequence is TGTGCCACCAGCAGAGTCGGGACAGGGTCTGCAGCTTTCTTT.